This is a list of T cell receptor beta chains from one sample in a study of blood T cell repertoires in COVID-19. Repertoires were generated with immunoSEQ multiplex PCR, while TCRdb's copy carries only in-frame clones and drops some. The sample has about 400,000 clones, roughly 87% seen once. Sequences were obtained from PBMCs or T cells enriched from blood (not recorded which). These receptor sequences come from a woman aged 25 to 45 who had recovered from COVID-19. The CDR3 runs from the conserved cysteine through the conserved F or W. A D gene is named only where the DNA matches it firmly. Rows give clone size only sometimes, using once, few, many, or a class for an expanded clone.

>TRBV10-2|TRBD1|.
CATSGQGIGSYTF
>TRBV19|TRBD2|.
CASSPRTSLTGEQFF
>TRBV5-6|TRBD1|once
CASSISTGLTEAFF
>TRBV7-8|TRBD1|once
CASSLGGQAGSGYTF
>TRBV12-5|.|.
CASAPYLGGPLHF
>TRBV9|.|.
CASSGGGQSSGNTIYF
>TRBV28|TRBD1|.
CASSLSGQGTYEQYF
>TRBV6-5|TRBD1|.
CASSAGTGKAEQYF
>TRBV5-4|TRBD2|.
CASSHGGAVSHGELFF
>TRBV27|.|.
CASSLGGSIYNEQFF
>TRBV5-1|TRBD2|.
CASLGGTSGRGEYNEQFF
>TRBV2|.|.
CASSEMGGTNEKLFF
>TRBV7-8|.|.
CASSPGTWEFYNEQFF
>TRBV6-5|TRBD2|.
CASRLLAGVGVTQYF
>TRBV28|.|.
CASSQGRVEKLFF
>TRBV5-6|.|.
CASTSGGYGYTF
>TRBV7-2|.|once
CASSVPPGSGGSYEQYF
>TRBV30|TRBD1|.
CAWRAQGAGYEQYF
>TRBV2|TRBD1|.
CASPGQTQNGYTF
>TRBV10-1|.|once
CASSARGATDTQYF
>TRBV18|.|.
CASSPGGETQYF
>TRBV11-2|TRBD2|.
CASSSGLAGAKYNEQFF
>TRBV10-3|.|.
CAISEGGRRQPQHF
>TRBV4-2|.|few
CASSQARDNLYGYTF
>TRBV13|TRBD2|.
CASTLRLAGVTDTQYF
>TRBV5-4|TRBD1|few
CASSSGQARNTEAFF
>TRBV11-2|TRBD1|.
CASSLDDRGGTEAFF
>TRBV5-1|TRBD1|few
CATMGQPNTEAFF
>TRBV27|TRBD2|.
CASSLDAGGSYNEQFF
>TRBV2|.|.
CASSDRLTNEKLFF
>TRBV19|TRBD1|.
CASDQRGQGKTGELFF
>TRBV27|.|.
CASSLVEYDEQYF
>TRBV24-1|.|.
CATSDLASVTGELFF
>TRBV2|.|.
CASSASPRLDSGNTIYF
>TRBV28|.|.
CASRKLTGGSEKLFF
>TRBV6-5|TRBD1|.
CASSFRGENQPQHF
>TRBV7-9|.|.
CASSLDSVYGYTF
>TRBV20-1|TRBD2|.
CSASISAGVGEQYF
>TRBV6-5|TRBD1|.
CASGDSSYEQYF
>TRBV30|.|.
CAWSYGLAGNSPLHF
>TRBV21-1|.|.
CASRTVSNQPQHF
>TRBV7-8|TRBD2|.
CASSPGGVFVEQYF
>TRBV3-1/TRBV3-2|.|.
CASSQAVNSPLHF
>TRBV2|.|.
CASSEWVENSPLHF
>TRBV9|.|.
CASSRSTLGSYNEQFF